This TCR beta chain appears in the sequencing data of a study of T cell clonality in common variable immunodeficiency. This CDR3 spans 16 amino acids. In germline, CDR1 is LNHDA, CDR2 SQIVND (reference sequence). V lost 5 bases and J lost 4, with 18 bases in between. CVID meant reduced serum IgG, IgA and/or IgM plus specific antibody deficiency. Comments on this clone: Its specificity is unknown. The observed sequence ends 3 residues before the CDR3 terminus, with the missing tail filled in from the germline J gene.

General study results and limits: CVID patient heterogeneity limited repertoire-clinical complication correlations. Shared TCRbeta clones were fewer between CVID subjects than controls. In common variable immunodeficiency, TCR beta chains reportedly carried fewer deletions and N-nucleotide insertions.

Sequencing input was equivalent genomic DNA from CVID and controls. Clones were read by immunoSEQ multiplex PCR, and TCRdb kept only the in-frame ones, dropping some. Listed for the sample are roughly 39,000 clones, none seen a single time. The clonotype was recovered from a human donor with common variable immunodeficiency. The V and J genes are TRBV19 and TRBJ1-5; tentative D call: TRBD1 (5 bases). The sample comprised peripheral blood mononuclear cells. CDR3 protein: CASSSRTLSRNQPQHF. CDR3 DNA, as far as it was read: TGTGCCAGTAGTTCCCGGACACTTTCGAGGAATCAGCCC.